The 3 T cell receptor beta chains listed next were all sequenced from one sample in a study of shared clonotypes between healthy human individuals. Sequencing was performed with immunoSEQ multiplex PCR; in TCRdb, only in-frame clones are kept and a portion is missing. The table includes about 2 million clones, 85% to 95% detected once. The specimen was naive CD4+ T cells sorted from blood. The subset here: CD45RA+ positively selected. Receptors originate from a man aged 18 to 30 in good health.

The chain combines TRBV29-1 with TRBJ1-2; D is perhaps TRBD1 (5 bases). Per germline, CDR1 SQVTM and CDR2 ANQGSEA. This CDR3 contains 13 residues. The V gene lost 3 bases and the J gene lost 5 bases, with 13 bases spanning the gap. The CDR3 sequence: CSVEARDLYGYTF. In nucleotides, the CDR3 is TGCAGCGTTGAGGCCAGGGACCTGTATGGCTACACCTTC.

The chain links TRBV18 to TRBJ2-7; 8 bases match TRBD2. J was trimmed by 2 bases and V by 1 base; bases with no gene match: 4. The CDR3 spans 15 residues. Germline loops: CDR1 KGHSH, CDR2 LQKENI. CDR3 nucleotides: TGTGCCAGCTCACCACTGAGCGGGGGCCCCTACGAGCAGTACTTC. It is translated as CASSPLSGGPYEQYF. The full variable domain, completed using reference TRBV18 and TRBJ2-7, is NAGVMQNPRHLVRRRGQEARLRCSPMKGHSHVYWYRQLPEEGLKFMVYLQKENIIDESGMPKERFSAEFPKEGPSILRIQQVVRGDSAAYFCASSPLSGGPYEQYFGPGTRLTVT.

This sequence joins TRBV10-3 and TRBJ2-1, with D perhaps assigned TRBD1 or TRBD2 (5 bases each). Germline V gene lookup returns CDR1 ENHRY and CDR2 SYGVKD. V was shortened by 8 bases and J by 8 bases, with 22 bases between the two germline ends. The CDR3 spans 15 residues. CDR3 protein: CAIRVGPRRKDEQFF. The CDR3 coding sequence is TGTGCCATCCGGGTGGGGCCTAGGAGGAAGGATGAGCAGTTCTTC.